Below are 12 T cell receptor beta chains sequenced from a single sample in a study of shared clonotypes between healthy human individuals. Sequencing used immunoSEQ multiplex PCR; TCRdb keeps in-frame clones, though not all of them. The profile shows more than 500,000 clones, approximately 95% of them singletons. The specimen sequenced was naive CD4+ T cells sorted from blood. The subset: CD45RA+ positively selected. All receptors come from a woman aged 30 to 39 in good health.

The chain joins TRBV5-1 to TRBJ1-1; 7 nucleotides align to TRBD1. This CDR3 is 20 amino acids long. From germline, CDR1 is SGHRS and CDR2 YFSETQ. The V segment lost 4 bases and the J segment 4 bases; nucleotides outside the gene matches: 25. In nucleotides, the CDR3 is TGCGCCAGCAGCCTCAGGGGGGATTCATGGGGTACAAAACAAGGCACTGAAGCTTTCTTT. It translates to CASSLRGDSWGTKQGTEAFF.

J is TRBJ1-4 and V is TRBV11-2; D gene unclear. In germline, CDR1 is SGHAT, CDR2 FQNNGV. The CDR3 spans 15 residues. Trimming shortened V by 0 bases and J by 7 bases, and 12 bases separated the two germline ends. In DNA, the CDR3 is TGTGCCAGCAGCTTAGATCTTAGGGCAGTTGAAAAACTGTTTTTT. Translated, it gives CASSLDLRAVEKLFF.

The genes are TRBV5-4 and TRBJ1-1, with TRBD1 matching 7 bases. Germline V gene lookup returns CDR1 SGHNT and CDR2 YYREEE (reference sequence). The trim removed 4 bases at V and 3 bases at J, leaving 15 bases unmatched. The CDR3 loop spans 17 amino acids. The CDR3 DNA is TGTGCCAGCAGCCACCCCGGCTTAGGGGGCGCGGACACTGAAGCTTTCTTT. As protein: CASSHPGLGGADTEAFF. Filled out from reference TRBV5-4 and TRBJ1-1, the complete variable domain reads ETGVTQSPTHLIKTRGQQVTLRCSSQSGHNTVSWYQQALGQGPQFIFQYYREEENGRGNFPPRFSGLQFPNYSSELNVNALELDDSALYLCASSHPGLGGADTEAFFGQGTRLTVV.

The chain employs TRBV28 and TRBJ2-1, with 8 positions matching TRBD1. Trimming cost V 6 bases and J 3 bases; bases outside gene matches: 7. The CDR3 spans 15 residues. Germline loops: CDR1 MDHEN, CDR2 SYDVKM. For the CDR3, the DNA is TGTGCCAGCAGAACCCCCGGACAGGGCTACAATGAGCAGTTCTTC. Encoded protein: CASRTPGQGYNEQFF.

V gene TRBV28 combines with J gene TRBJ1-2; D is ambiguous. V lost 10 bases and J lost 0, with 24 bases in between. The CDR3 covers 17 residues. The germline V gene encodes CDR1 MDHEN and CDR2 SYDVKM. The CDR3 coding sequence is TGTGCCACTACCCTGGGATTATCGAGGCAGCCTAACTATGGCTACACCTTC. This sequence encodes CATTLGLSRQPNYGYTF.

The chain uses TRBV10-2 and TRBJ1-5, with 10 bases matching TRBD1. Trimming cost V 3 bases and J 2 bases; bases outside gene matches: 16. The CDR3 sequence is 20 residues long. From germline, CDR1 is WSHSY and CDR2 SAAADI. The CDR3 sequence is CASSDILGTGVRDGNQPQHF. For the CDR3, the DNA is TGCGCCAGCAGTGATATTCTAGGGACAGGGGTACGGGATGGCAATCAGCCCCAGCATTTT.

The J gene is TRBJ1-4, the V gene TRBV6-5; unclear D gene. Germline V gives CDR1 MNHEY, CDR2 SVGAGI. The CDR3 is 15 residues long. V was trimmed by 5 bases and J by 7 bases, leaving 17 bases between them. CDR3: CASSTYRRVGEKLFF. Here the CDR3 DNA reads TGTGCCAGCAGTACCTACAGAAGGGTGGGTGAAAAACTGTTTTTT.

In DNA, the CDR3 is TGTGCCATCAGTAAGTTGCAGCGGGAGGATGACAATGAGCAGTTCTTC. The encoded protein is CAISKLQREDDNEQFF. This chain joins TRBV10-3 and TRBJ2-1; 9 bases are shared with TRBD2. This CDR3 has 16 amino acids. The V gene's germline CDR1 is ENHRY and CDR2 SYGVKD. With V trimmed by 5 bases and J by 5 bases, 10 bases remained unmatched.

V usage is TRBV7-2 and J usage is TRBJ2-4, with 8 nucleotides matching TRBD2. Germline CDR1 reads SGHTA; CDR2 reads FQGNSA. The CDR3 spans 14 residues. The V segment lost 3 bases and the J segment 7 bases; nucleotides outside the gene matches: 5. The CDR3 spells CASSFGGRMNIQYF. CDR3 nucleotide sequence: TGTGCCAGCAGCTTCGGCGGGAGGATGAACATTCAGTACTTC.

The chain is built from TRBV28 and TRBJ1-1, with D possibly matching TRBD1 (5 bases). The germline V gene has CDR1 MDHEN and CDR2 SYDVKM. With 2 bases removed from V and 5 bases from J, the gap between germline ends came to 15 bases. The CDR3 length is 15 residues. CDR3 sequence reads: CASSLGRGAGTEAFF. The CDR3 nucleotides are TGTGCCAGCAGTTTAGGAAGGGGCGCGGGAACTGAAGCTTTCTTT. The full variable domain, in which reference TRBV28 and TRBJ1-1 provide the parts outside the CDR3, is DVKVTQSSRYLVKRTGEKVFLECVQDMDHENMFWYRQDPGLGLRLIYFSYDVKMKEKGDIPEGYSVSREKKERFSLILESASTNQTSMYLCASSLGRGAGTEAFFGQGTRLTVV.

The CDR3 is CASSQADRDEQFF. The CDR3 nucleotides read TGTGCCAGCAGCCAAGCCGATAGGGATGAGCAGTTCTTC. J is TRBJ2-1 and V is TRBV4-2; no clear D. Germline CDR1 is LGHNA and CDR2 is YNFKEQ. V lost 1 base and J 8 bases, leaving 9 bases between the germline ends. CDR3 size: 13 residues.

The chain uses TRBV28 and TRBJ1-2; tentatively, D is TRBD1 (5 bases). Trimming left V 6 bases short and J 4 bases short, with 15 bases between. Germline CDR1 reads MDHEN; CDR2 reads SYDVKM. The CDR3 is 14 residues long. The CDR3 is CASRGTGVAYGYTF. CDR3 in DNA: TGTGCCAGCAGGGGAACGGGGGTGGCCTATGGCTACACCTTC.